This paragraph covers one TCR beta chain sequence. Its antigen remains undetermined. Base quality data are lacking; no much larger clone is found one base away. TCRbeta CDR3 regions were amplified from genomic DNA by means of the immunoSEQ Assay, a bias-controlled multiplex PCR. From the authors' description of their analysis: The number of nucleated cells in each sample was estimated from the amplification of reference gene primers within the assay. Sequence reads were collapsed and filtered to measure the absolute abundance of every unique TCRbeta CDR3 rearrangement. For each sample, productive Simpson clonality was calculated as the square root of Simpson's diversity index across productive rearrangements. TCRdb's version of the immuneACCESS table is confined to in-frame rearrangements and falls short of the full clone set. An unresolved V gene accounts for under half of the shortfall where checked; the remainder is of unknown origin. V and J calls and clone size are as listed in that table; D and trimming were resolved from the DNA. The sample includes more than 95,000 clones, with about 90% observed a single time. Around 3.2% of the sample goes to the ten largest clones.

The germline V gene provides CDR1 SGHDT and CDR2 YYEEEE. From the cysteine through the phenylalanine, the CDR3 covers 13 amino acids. The only DNA kept is the CDR3, 39 bases in frame from the first base. Trimming removed 3 bases from V and 8 bases from J; the gene matches leave 6 bases unexplained. The entry originates in a study of blood T cell repertoires in COVID-19 (dated by TCRdb to about 2020). Regarding the research as a whole: Samples covering the acute and convalescent phases of COVID-19 were provided by collaborators in the United States, Italy and Spain. A freely available public database, intended as a resource for researchers studying the immune response to SARS-CoV-2, is where the repertoires were released. Subjects who had been exposed to COVID-19, were actively infected with it, or had recovered from it provided the deeply sampled blood TCRbeta repertoires that made up the dataset. HLA class I and class II types, where available, came from metadata supplied by the sample provider rather than from assay-based typing. Sample metadata almost always included a de-identified subject ID, COVID-19 status, age in years and sex. Samples were obtained from the ongoing ImmuneRACE study (first 160 participants) and from 1,254 subjects provided by 6 global collaborators. The material from the prospective study consisted of cDNA or gDNA derived from T cells, B-cell-depleted T cells, or PBMCs.

Collaborating institutions collected whole blood in K2EDTA tubes following their own protocols. For TCRbeta analysis, collaborators shipped samples as frozen whole blood, isolated PBMCs, or DNA extracted from either of those sample types. Broader findings and caveats from the paper: How much clinical and demographic metadata was included differed by source and by participant, and the metadata was provided uncurated.

The source of this sequence is a human donor in a cohort sampled during active COVID-19. Material for sequencing was peripheral blood. The sequence links TRBV5-6 to TRBJ1-2; 8 bases in between match TRBD1. The DNA reads TGTGCCAGCAGCTCAGGGGGCGGTGACGGCTACACCTTC. Its protein product is CASSSGGGDGYTF.